The subject of this entry is one T cell receptor beta chain. Profiled with immunoSEQ multiplex PCR; TCRdb holds only in-frame clones, not every one. The sample shows roughly 15,000 clones, 70% to 80% of them seen only once. Patients got 3 mg/kg IV nivolumab weeks 1, 4, 7, 10, then biweekly through week 26. The data stem from a study of ipilimumab plus nivolumab after autologous stem cell transplantation. As for the study in general: A median of about eight nivolumab and 5 ipilimumab doses were given.

Germline V gene data show CDR1 as LNHDA and CDR2 as SQIVND (reference sequence). There are 14 residues in the CDR3. V lost 3 bases, J lost 6 bases, and 4 bases stayed unmatched. The V call is TRBV19, the J call TRBJ1-5, with 8 bases aligning to TRBD1. The receptor was derived from a male donor with diffuse large B-cell lymphoma. This specimen was PBMCs, taken in a trial of ipilimumab plus nivolumab as post-transplant consolidation. DNA of the CDR3: TGTGCCAGTAGTATGGAACAGGGGGTTCAGCCCCAGCATTTT. This encodes CASSMEQGVQPQHF. The full variable domain, in which reference TRBV19 and TRBJ1-5 provide the parts outside the CDR3, is DGGITQSPKYLFRKEGQNVTLSCEQNLNHDAMYWYRQDPGQGLRLIYYSQIVNDFQKGDIAEGYSVSREKKESFPLTVTSAQKNPTAFYLCASSMEQGVQPQHFGDGTRLSIL.